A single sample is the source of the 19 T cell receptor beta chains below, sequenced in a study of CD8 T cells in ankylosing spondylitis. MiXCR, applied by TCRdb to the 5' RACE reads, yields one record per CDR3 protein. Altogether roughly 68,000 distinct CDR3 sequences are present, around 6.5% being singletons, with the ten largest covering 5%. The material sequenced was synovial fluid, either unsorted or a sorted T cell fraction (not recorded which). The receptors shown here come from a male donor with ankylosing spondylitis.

This CDR3 is CASSYSIRTGGSHTQYF. The CDR3 bases are TGTGCCAGCAGTTACTCAATCAGGACAGGGGGGTCGCATACGCAGTATTTT. This sequence joins TRBV6-5 and TRBJ2-3; 10 positions match TRBD1. The junction had 10 bases not matched to a gene; V was cut back by 0 bases and J by 7 bases. Germline V lookup: CDR1 MNHEY, CDR2 SVGAGI. The CDR3 is 17 residues long.

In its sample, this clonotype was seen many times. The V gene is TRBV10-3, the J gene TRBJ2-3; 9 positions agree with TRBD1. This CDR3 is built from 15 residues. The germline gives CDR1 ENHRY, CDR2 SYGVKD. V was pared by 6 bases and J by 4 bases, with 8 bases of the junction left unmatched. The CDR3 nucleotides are TGTGCCATCAGAGACAGGGGGAGAGGTGCAGATACGCAGTATTTT. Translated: CAIRDRGRGADTQYF.

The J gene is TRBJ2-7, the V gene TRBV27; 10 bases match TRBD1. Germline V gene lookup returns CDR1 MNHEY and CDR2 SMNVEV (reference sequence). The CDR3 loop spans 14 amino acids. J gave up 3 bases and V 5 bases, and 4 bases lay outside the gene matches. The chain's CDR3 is CASSPRTGGYEQYF. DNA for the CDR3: TGTGCCAGCAGTCCCCGGACAGGGGGCTACGAGCAGTACTTC.

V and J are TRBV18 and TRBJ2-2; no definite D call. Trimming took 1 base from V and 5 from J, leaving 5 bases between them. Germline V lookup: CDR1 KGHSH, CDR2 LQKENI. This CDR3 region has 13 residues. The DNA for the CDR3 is TGTGCCAGCTCACCACAGAATACCGGGGAGCTGTTTTTT. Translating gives CASSPQNTGELFF.

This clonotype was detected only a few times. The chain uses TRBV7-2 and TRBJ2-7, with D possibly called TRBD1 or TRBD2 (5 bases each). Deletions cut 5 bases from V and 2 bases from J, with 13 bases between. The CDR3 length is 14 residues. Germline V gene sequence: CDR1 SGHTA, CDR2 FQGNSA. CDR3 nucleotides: TGTGCCAGCAGCCTCCGGGACGGAGCCTACGAGCAGTACTTC. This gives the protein CASSLRDGAYEQYF.

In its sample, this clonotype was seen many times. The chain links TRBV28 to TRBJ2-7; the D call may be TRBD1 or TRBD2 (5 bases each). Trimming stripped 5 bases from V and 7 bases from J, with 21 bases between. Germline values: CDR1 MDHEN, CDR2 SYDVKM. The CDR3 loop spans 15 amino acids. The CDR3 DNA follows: TGTGCCAGCAGTCAATGGGGCAGTGGGGAGAGAGAGCAGTACTTC. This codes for CASSQWGSGEREQYF.

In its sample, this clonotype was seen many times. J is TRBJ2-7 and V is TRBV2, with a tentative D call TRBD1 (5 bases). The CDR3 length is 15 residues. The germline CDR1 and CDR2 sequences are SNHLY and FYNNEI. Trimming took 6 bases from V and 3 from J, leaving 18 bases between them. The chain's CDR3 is CASRPGLGNNYEQYF. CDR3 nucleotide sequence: TGTGCCAGCAGGCCAGGGCTGGGGAACAACTACGAGCAGTACTTC.

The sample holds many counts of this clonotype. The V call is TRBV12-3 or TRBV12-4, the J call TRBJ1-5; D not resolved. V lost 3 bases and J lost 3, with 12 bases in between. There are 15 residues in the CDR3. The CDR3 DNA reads TGTGCCAGCAGTTTTAGCCCGGGGAACAATCAGCCCCAGCATTTT. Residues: CASSFSPGNNQPQHF.

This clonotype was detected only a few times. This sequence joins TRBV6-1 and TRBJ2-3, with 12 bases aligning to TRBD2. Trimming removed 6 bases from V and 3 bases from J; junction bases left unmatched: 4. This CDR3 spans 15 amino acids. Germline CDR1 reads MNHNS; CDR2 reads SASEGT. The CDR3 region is CASRPTSGRTDTQYF. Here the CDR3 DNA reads TGTGCCAGCAGACCCACTAGCGGGAGGACAGATACGCAGTATTTT.

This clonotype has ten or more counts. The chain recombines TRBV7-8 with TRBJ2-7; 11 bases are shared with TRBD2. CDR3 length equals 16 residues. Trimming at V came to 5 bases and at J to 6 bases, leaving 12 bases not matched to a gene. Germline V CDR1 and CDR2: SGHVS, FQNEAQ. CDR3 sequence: CASSPGLAVRSSEQYF. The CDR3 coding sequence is TGTGCCAGCAGCCCGGGACTAGCGGTCCGTAGCAGCGAGCAGTACTTC. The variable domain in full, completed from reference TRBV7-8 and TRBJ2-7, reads GAGVSQSPRYKVAKRGQDVALRCDPISGHVSLFWYQQALGQGPEFLTYFQNEAQLDKSGLPSDRFFAERPEGSVSTLKIQRTQQEDSAVYLCASSPGLAVRSSEQYFGPGTRLTVT.

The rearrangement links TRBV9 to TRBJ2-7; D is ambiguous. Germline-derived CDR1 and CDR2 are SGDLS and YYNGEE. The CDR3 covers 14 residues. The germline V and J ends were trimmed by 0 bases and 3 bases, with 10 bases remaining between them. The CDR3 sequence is CASSVGSVNYEQYV. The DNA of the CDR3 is TGTGCCAGCAGCGTAGGATCGGTAAACTACGAGCAGTACGTC.

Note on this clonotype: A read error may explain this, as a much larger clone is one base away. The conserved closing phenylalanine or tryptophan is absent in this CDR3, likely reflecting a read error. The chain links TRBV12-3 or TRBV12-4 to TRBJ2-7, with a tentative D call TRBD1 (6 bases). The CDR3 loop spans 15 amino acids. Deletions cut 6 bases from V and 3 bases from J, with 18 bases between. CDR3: CASSASRGKIYEQYL. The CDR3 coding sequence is TGTGCCAGCAGCGCGTCCAGGGGTAAGATCTACGAGCAGTACCTC.

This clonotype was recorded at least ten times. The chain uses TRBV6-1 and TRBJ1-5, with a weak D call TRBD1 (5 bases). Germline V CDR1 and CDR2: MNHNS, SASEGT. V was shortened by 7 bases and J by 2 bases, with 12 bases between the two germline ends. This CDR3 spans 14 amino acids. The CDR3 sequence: CASIPGRGNQPQHF. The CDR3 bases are TGTGCCAGCATACCGGGGCGAGGCAATCAGCCCCAGCATTTT.

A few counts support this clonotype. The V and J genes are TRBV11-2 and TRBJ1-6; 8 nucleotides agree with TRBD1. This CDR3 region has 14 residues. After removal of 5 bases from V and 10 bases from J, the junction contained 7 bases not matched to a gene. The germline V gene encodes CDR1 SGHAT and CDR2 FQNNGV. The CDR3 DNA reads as TGTGCCAGCAGCCCCCGACAGGGGTTGTCACCCCTCCACTTT. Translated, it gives CASSPRQGLSPLHF. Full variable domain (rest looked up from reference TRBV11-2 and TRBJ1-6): EAGVAQSPRYKIIEKRQSVAFWCNPISGHATLYWYQQILGQGPKLLIQFQNNGVVDDSQLPKDRFSAERLKGVDSTLKIQPAKLEDSAVYLCASSPRQGLSPLHFGNGTRLTVT.

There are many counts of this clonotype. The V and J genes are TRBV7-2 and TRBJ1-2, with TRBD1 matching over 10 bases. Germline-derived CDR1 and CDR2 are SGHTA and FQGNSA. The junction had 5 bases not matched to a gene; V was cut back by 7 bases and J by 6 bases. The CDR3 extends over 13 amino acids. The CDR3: CASNRQGADGYTF. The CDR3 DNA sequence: TGTGCCAGCAACCGACAGGGGGCTGATGGCTACACCTTC.

CDR3 nucleotides: TGCGCCAGCAGCCAAGATTTGACAGGGCCGAATCAGCCCCAGCATTTT. Protein product: CASSQDLTGPNQPQHF. The chain employs TRBV4-1 and TRBJ1-5; 7 bases match TRBD1. J gave up 4 bases and V 0 bases, and 6 bases lay outside the gene matches. Looked up from germline, CDR1 is MGHRA and CDR2 is YSYEKL. This CDR3 contains 16 residues.

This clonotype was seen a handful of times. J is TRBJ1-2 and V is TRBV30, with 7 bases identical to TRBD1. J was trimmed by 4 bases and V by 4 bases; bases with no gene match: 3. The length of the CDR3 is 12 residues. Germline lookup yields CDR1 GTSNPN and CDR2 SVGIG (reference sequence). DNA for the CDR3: TGTGCCTGGAACCGGGACAGCTATGGCTACACCTTC. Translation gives CAWNRDSYGYTF. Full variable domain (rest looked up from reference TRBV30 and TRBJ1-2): SQTIHQWPATLVQPVGSPLSLECTVEGTSNPNLYWYRQAAGRGLQLLFYSVGIGQISSEVPQNLSASRPQDRQFILSSKKLLLSDSGFYLCAWNRDSYGYTFGSGTRLTVV.

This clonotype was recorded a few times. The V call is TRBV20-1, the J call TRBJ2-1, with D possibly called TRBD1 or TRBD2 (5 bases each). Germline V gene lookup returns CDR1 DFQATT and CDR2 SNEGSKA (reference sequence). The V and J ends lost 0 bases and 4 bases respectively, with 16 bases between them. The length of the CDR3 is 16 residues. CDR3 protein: CSARDSLGALYNEQFF. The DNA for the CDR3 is TGCAGTGCTAGAGATTCCCTCGGGGCCTTGTACAATGAGCAGTTCTTC.

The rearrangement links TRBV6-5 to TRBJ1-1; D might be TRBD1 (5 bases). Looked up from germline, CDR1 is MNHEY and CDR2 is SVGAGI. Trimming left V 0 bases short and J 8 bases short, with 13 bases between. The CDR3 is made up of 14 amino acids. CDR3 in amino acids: CASSYSPGSGEAFF. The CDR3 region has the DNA TGTGCCAGCAGTTACTCTCCAGGGTCAGGAGAAGCTTTCTTT.